This T cell receptor beta chain was captured in a study of shared clonotypes between healthy human individuals. Study-level results: Compared with clonotypes that all four donors shared, non-shared clonotypes had lower generation probabilities.

The run depth of the assay was deep. Repertoires were generated with immunoSEQ multiplex PCR, while TCRdb's copy carries only in-frame clones and drops some. In the table there are about 110,000 clones, 68% of which are singletons. In regard to this clone: The antigen is unknown.

The V and J ends lost 5 bases and 3 bases, in that order; junction bases with no gene match: 6. Germline V gene sequence: CDR1 SEHNR, CDR2 FQNEAQ (reference sequence). The CDR3 spans 14 residues. CD8 memory was a combination that joined CD45RO+ cells with CCR7-negative CD45RA+ TemRA cells. The chain uses TRBV7-9 and TRBJ2-7; 8 bases are a match to TRBD1. The specimen sequenced was memory CD8+ T cells sorted from blood. The subset was: CD45RO+ cells pooled with CCR7-negative TemRA cells. The sequence was obtained from a woman aged 25-40 years in good health. CDR3: CASSTDRAGYEQYF. CDR3 coding DNA: TGTGCCAGCAGCACGGACAGGGCCGGCTACGAGCAGTACTTC.